This TCR beta chain was retrieved from a study of identical twins. In its sample, this clonotype was seen many times. V was pared by 10 bases and J by 5 bases, with 23 bases between. The CDR3 length is 15 residues. Germline CDR1 and CDR2: LNHDA and SQIVND (reference sequence). TCRdb itself ran the 5' RACE reads through MiXCR, one entry per CDR3 protein. The table includes roughly 750,000 distinct CDR3 sequences, 21% detected once. A further study also used this sample, focusing on T cells expressing NK-cell markers. Per that paper: The study drew TCR beta repertoires from sorted CD3+CD56+NKG2C+, CD3+CD56+NKG2C- and CD3+CD56-NKG2C+ T cells.

The receptor's source is a woman younger than 30 in good health. Sequencing was carried out using PBMCs. The gene calls are TRBV19 and TRBJ1-2; D might be TRBD1 (5 bases). The CDR3 DNA is TGTGCCACCTCCGGGGACGGGGATCCCTTTTATGGCTACACCTTC. Its protein product is CATSGDGDPFYGYTF.